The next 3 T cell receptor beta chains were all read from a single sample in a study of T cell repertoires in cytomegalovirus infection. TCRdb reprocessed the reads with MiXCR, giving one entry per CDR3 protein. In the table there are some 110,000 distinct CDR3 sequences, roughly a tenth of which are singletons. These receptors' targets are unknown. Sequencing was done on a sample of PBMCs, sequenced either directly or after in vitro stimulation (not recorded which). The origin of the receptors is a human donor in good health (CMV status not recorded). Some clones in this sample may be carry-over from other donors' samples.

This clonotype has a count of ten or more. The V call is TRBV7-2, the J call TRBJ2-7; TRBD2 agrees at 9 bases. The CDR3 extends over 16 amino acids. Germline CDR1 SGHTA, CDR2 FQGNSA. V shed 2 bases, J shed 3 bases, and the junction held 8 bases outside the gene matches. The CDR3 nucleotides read TGTGCCAGCAGCTTAATCGGGCGGGGGGGCCGCTACGAGCAGTACTTC. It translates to CASSLIGRGGRYEQYF.

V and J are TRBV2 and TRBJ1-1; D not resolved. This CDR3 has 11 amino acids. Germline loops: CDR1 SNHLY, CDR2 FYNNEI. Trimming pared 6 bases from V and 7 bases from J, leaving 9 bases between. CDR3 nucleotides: TGTGCCAGCAGCACAAGCAGTGAAGCTTTCTTT. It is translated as CASSTSSEAFF.

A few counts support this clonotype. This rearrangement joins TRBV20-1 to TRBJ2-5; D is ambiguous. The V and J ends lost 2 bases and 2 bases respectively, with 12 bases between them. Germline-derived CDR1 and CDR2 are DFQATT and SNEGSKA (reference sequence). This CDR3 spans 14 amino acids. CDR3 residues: CSARSINAQETQYF. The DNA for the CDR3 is TGCAGTGCTAGATCTATCAACGCACAAGAGACCCAGTACTTC.